These 28 T cell receptor beta chains originate from one sample sequenced in a study of Graves' ophthalmopathy and Graves' hyperthyroidism. Amplification of the TCR beta CDR3 regions used RNA transcripts (as template). First-round RT-PCR with HTBI primers preceded a second-round multiplex PCR. Each CDR3 protein is one row after TCRdb ran MiXCR on the multiplex PCR reads. The sample has 500,000 to 600,000 distinct CDR3 sequences, under 45% seen once. The sample taken for sequencing was peripheral blood or thyroid tissue (not recorded which). All receptors derive from an adult man with Graves' hyperthyroidism.

This clonotype has just a few counts. The rearrangement joins TRBV10-3 to TRBJ2-3; TRBD2 matches at 7 bases. The CDR3 is made up of 15 amino acids. Germline V gene sequence: CDR1 ENHRY, CDR2 SYGVKD. Trimming took 7 bases from V and 2 from J; bases not matched to a gene: 9. The DNA for the CDR3 is TGTGCCATCAACCTCAGCGGGGCAAACACAGATACGCAGTATTTT. Translation gives CAINLSGANTDTQYF.

As DNA, the CDR3 is TGCAGTGCTACTAGCGGGAGTTACGAGCAGTACTTC. Amino acid sequence: CSATSGSYEQYF. V and J are TRBV20-1 and TRBJ2-7; TRBD2 aligns across 10 bases. V was clipped by 4 bases and J by 4 bases; unmatched bases: 1. CDR1 is DFQATT and CDR2 is SNEGSKA in the germline V gene (reference sequence). The CDR3 totals 12 residues.

In this sample, this clonotype turned up many times. J is TRBJ1-2 and V is TRBV29-1, with TRBD1 matching 8 bases. The CDR3 loop spans 12 amino acids. V shed 6 bases and J 4 bases; nucleotides not matched to a gene: 4. Germline V gene lookup returns CDR1 SQVTM and CDR2 ANQGSEA. The CDR3 protein is CSVLDRVYGYTF. DNA of the CDR3: TGCAGCGTCCTGGACAGGGTCTATGGCTACACCTTC.

The sample holds many counts of this clonotype. This rearrangement joins TRBV6-1 to TRBJ1-2; 8 bases map to TRBD1. Trimming cost V 5 bases and J 8 bases; bases outside gene matches: 7. Per the germline V gene, CDR1 is MNHNS and CDR2 is SASEGT. This CDR3 spans 13 amino acids. CDR3 sequence: CASSPTGAGGYTF. The CDR3 DNA sequence: TGTGCCAGCAGTCCGACAGGGGCTGGGGGCTACACCTTC.

The rearrangement links TRBV7-9 to TRBJ1-4, with 7 positions matching TRBD1. CDR3 length: 16 residues. Germline-derived CDR1 and CDR2 are SEHNR and FQNEAQ (reference sequence). Trimming took 0 bases from V and 7 from J; bases not matched to a gene: 8. CDR3 coding DNA: TGTGCCAGCAGCTTAGCAGGGGGCAGCCAGGGTGAAAAACTGTTTTTT. This codes for CASSLAGGSQGEKLFF.

This clonotype occurred many times. The chain has TRBV7-2 and TRBJ1-2, with D perhaps matching TRBD1 (5 bases). The V end lost 1 base, the J end lost 6 bases, and 21 bases lay between the germline ends. CDR1 is SGHTA and CDR2 is FQGNSA in the germline V gene. The CDR3 loop spans 17 amino acids. The CDR3 region has the DNA TGTGCCAGCAGCTTAGGGGGGTGGAGTGGGACTTCTAATGGCTACACCTTC. It translates to CASSLGGWSGTSNGYTF.

Ten or more counts support this clonotype. The chain uses TRBV3-1 and TRBJ1-2; no reliable D call. This CDR3 has 12 residues. CDR1 and CDR2 from the germline V gene are LGHDT and YNNKEL (reference sequence). Trimming cost V 1 base and J 8 bases, with 8 bases left between them. CDR3: CASSQGLDGYTF. The CDR3 region has the DNA TGTGCCAGCAGCCAAGGCTTGGACGGCTACACCTTC.

This clonotype showed up many times. The rearrangement links TRBV7-9 to TRBJ1-4; perhaps TRBD1 as D (6 bases). Trimming pared 7 bases from V and 4 bases from J, leaving 22 bases between. The CDR3 extends over 17 amino acids. The germline CDR1 and CDR2 sequences are SEHNR and FQNEAQ (reference sequence). For the CDR3, the DNA is TGTGCCAGCACCCCAGGGACCGAGGGGGAGATTAATGAAAAACTGTTTTTT. It yields the protein CASTPGTEGEINEKLFF.

This clonotype was observed once. V usage is TRBV5-1 and J usage is TRBJ2-5; TRBD1 aligns across 9 bases. The germline gives CDR1 SGHRS, CDR2 YFSETQ. The CDR3 is 15 residues long. V was pared by 4 bases and J by 5 bases, with 9 bases of the junction left unmatched. CDR3 sequence (DNA): TGCGCCAGCAGCGTAACCGGGACAGGGATGGAGACCCAGTACTTC. This translates into CASSVTGTGMETQYF.

With respect to this clonotype: A much larger clonotype is one base distant, so this may be a read error. V usage is TRBV20-1 and J usage is TRBJ1-4, with no clear D. Trimming cost V 3 bases and J 8 bases, with 13 bases left between them. CDR1 and CDR2 (germline): DFQATT, SNEGSKA (reference sequence). This CDR3 spans 13 amino acids. CDR3 sequence (DNA): TGCAGTGCTAGTCTCACAATCGAGGAAAAACTGTTTTTT. Amino acids: CSASLTIEEKLFF.

This clonotype was recorded once. At one of its ends the junction is not consistent with the germline gene, which may arise from a read error. The chain uses TRBV9 and TRBJ1-2, with D perhaps matching TRBD1 (5 bases). The CDR3 is made up of 15 amino acids. Germline V gene lookup returns CDR1 SGDLS and CDR2 YYNGEE. CDR3 DNA: TGCGCCAGCAGCCTGTACCCGTCAGGGCCGCCTGGCTACACCTTC. Translation: CASSLYPSGPPGYTF.

This chain connects TRBV7-9 to TRBJ2-7, with TRBD2 matching 9 bases. The germline gives CDR1 SEHNR, CDR2 FQNEAQ (reference sequence). The J segment lost 6 bases and the V segment lost 5 bases, leaving 14 bases of the junction unmatched. The CDR3 is 16 residues long. CDR3 DNA: TGTGCCAGCAGCCTTCCTCCCGCGGGAGGGCCGGGCGAGCAGTACTTC. Translated, it gives CASSLPPAGGPGEQYF.

V and J are TRBV15 and TRBJ1-2; 9 bases agree with TRBD1. CDR3 length equals 15 residues. Germline CDR1 LNHNV, CDR2 YYDKDF (reference sequence). J lost 7 bases, V lost 3 bases, and 9 bases had no gene match. The CDR3 DNA sequence: TGTGCCACCAGCAGGGGGCAACCGGGACAGGGTGGCTACACCTTC. Amino acid sequence: CATSRGQPGQGGYTF.

This clonotype showed up many times. The chain uses TRBV29-1 and TRBJ2-7, with 8 positions matching TRBD1. The V gene's germline CDR1 is SQVTM and CDR2 ANQGSEA. The CDR3 has 14 residues. The ends lost 2 bases at V and 7 bases at J; junction bases unmatched: 10. CDR3 coding DNA: TGCAGCGTTGAAACCGGGACAGGTACGACTGAGCAGTACTTC. Protein: CSVETGTGTTEQYF.

This clonotype was observed a handful of times. V gene TRBV27 combines with J gene TRBJ1-4; 7 bases map to TRBD1. J was trimmed by 4 bases and V by 6 bases; bases with no gene match: 11. CDR1 and CDR2 from the germline V gene are MNHEY and SMNVEV (reference sequence). There are 16 residues in the CDR3. As DNA, the CDR3 is TGTGCCAGCAGCCTCGGGATTCAGGGGGTTAATGAAAAACTGTTTTTT. Residues: CASSLGIQGVNEKLFF.

This clonotype was found many times. V usage is TRBV14 and J usage is TRBJ2-2, with unresolved D. The germline CDR1 and CDR2 sequences are SGHDN and FVKESK. Between the trimmed V and J ends, which lost 2 bases and 6 bases, there was a span of 10 bases. This CDR3 spans 14 amino acids. The CDR3 nucleotides are TGTGCCAGCAGCCAATTTACGACTGCCGGGGAGCTGTTTTTT. Its translation: CASSQFTTAGELFF.

This clonotype was recorded many times. The chain links TRBV12-3 or TRBV12-4 to TRBJ2-2, with D tentatively TRBD2 (5 bases). There are 13 residues in the CDR3. Trimming took off 6 bases at V and 6 bases at J, with 11 bases between the two ends. DNA of the CDR3: TGTGCCAGCAGCGAGGGATGGGCCGGGGAGCTGTTTTTT. Translating gives CASSEGWAGELFF.

The DNA for the CDR3 is TGTGCCACCGCCGCCGGGACGACCTACGAGCAGTACTTC. As protein: CATAAGTTYEQYF. The J gene is TRBJ2-7, the V gene TRBV10-3; D is perhaps TRBD1 or TRBD2 (5 bases each). The CDR3 consists of 13 residues. V dropped 10 bases and J dropped 2 bases, with 15 bases sitting between them. CDR1 ENHRY and CDR2 SYGVKD come from the germline V gene.

The rearrangement uses TRBV28 and TRBJ2-2, with 7 bases fitting TRBD1. This CDR3 region has 14 residues. Germline V gene sequence: CDR1 MDHEN, CDR2 SYDVKM. The V gene end was trimmed by 10 bases and the J gene end by 1 base; junction bases not matched to a gene: 6. The CDR3 region is CAIVDRVNTGELFF. In nucleotides, the CDR3 is TGTGCCATCGTAGACAGGGTGAACACCGGGGAGCTGTTTTTT.

This clonotype came up many times. The chain carries TRBV4-2 and TRBJ1-5; possible D gene TRBD1, 5 bases. There are 17 residues in the CDR3. V was pared by 1 base and J by 6 bases, with 19 bases between. Germline lookup yields CDR1 LGHNA and CDR2 YNFKEQ. CDR3 bases: TGTGCCAGCAGCCAAGGCGGGGGAGGAAGGGGTGCTCAGCCCCAGCATTTT. Translating gives CASSQGGGGRGAQPQHF.

This clonotype was seen a handful of times. CDR3 amino acids: CASSFGNANYGYTF. Written as DNA, the CDR3 is TGTGCCAGCAGTTTCGGGAATGCTAACTATGGCTACACCTTC. The chain joins TRBV6-1 to TRBJ1-2, with no clear D. The V gene lost 5 bases and the J gene lost 0 bases, with 10 bases spanning the gap. The CDR3 spans 14 residues. Germline V gives CDR1 MNHNS, CDR2 SASEGT.

This clonotype came up many times. V is TRBV10-3 and J is TRBJ1-2; D might be TRBD1 (6 bases). The CDR3 contains 15 residues. The germline V gene has CDR1 ENHRY and CDR2 SYGVKD. The germline V and J ends were trimmed by 8 bases and 1 base, with 17 bases remaining between them. The CDR3 reads CAIQHHREDNYGYTF. Here the CDR3 DNA reads TGTGCCATCCAGCACCACAGGGAGGATAACTATGGCTACACCTTC.

This clonotype was detected ten times or more. The chain recombines TRBV4-2 with TRBJ1-2; the D gene is possibly TRBD1 (5 bases). Germline CDR1 reads LGHNA; CDR2 reads YNFKEQ. V lost 0 bases and J 10 bases, leaving 18 bases between the germline ends. The CDR3 has 15 residues. The CDR3 DNA follows: TGTGCCAGCAGCCAAGATCGGGGGTCGGTTTCCGCCTACACCTTC. Its translation: CASSQDRGSVSAYTF.

This clonotype was recorded at least ten times. This chain uses TRBV28 with TRBJ1-5; D gene uncertain. V lost 3 bases to trimming and J lost 6 bases, with 6 bases between them. From germline, CDR1 is MDHEN and CDR2 SYDVKM. This CDR3 has 12 residues. CDR3 loop: CASSFPPQPQHF. CDR3 DNA: TGTGCCAGCAGTTTCCCACCTCAGCCCCAGCATTTT.

V gene TRBV10-3 combines with J gene TRBJ1-5, with TRBD1 identical over 11 bases. The germline V gene encodes CDR1 ENHRY and CDR2 SYGVKD. The CDR3 sequence is 21 residues long. The trim removed 3 bases at V and 1 base at J, leaving 17 bases unmatched. CDR3 in DNA: TGTGCCATCAGTGACCTTACCGGGACAGGGGGTTTGTATTCGAGCAATCAGCCCCAGCATTTT. Translated, it gives CAISDLTGTGGLYSSNQPQHF.

The table lists this clonotype with many counts. The CDR3 DNA is TGCAGTGCTAGAGATGTGGGGGACTCTGGGGCCAACGTCCTGACTTTC. This translates into CSARDVGDSGANVLTF. This chain links TRBV20-1 with TRBJ2-6; perhaps D is TRBD1 or TRBD2 (5 bases each). V was clipped by 0 bases and J by 0 bases, with 9 bases between them. CDR1 and CDR2 (germline): DFQATT, SNEGSKA (reference sequence). The CDR3 is 16 amino acids.

This clonotype was detected only a few times. The chain couples TRBV7-9 to TRBJ2-7; maybe TRBD2 (6 bases). The CDR3 is 15 amino acids. With 1 base removed from V and 4 bases from J, the gap between germline ends came to 14 bases. CDR1 and CDR2 from the germline V gene are SEHNR and FQNEAQ (reference sequence). CDR3 nucleotides: TGTGCCAGCAGCTTAGGGGGGGTGGGGGTTTACGAGCAGTACTTC. It is translated as CASSLGGVGVYEQYF.

This chain uses TRBV7-9 with TRBJ2-7; weak D call: TRBD1 (6 bases). CDR3 length: 14 residues. Trimming shortened V by 6 bases and J by 2 bases, and 14 bases separated the two germline ends. The germline V gene has CDR1 SEHNR and CDR2 FQNEAQ (reference sequence). The CDR3 DNA is TGTGCCAGCAGTGTGGACAGTGGGACCTACGAGCAGTACTTC. Translating gives CASSVDSGTYEQYF.